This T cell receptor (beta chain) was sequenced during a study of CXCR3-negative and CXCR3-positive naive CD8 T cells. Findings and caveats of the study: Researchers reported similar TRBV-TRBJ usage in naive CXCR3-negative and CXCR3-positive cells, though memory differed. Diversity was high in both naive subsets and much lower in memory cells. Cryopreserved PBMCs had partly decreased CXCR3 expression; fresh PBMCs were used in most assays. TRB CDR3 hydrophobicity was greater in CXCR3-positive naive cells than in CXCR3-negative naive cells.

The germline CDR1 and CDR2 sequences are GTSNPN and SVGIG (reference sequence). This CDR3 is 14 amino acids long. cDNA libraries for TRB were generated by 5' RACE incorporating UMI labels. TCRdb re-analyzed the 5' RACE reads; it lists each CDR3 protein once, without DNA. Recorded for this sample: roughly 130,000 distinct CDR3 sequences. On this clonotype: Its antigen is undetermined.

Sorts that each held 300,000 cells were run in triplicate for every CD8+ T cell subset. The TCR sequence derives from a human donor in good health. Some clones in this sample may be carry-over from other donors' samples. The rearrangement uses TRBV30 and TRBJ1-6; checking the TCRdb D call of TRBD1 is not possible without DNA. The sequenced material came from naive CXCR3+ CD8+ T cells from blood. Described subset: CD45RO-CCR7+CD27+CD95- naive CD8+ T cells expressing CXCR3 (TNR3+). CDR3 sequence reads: CAWNSTGGNSPLHF.